This T cell receptor beta chain was identified in a study of human thymus T cells. Resections obtained during corrective heart surgery supplied the thymus tissue. The data were produced by immunoSEQ multiplex PCR, yet TCRdb's version contains in-frame clones alone and is incomplete. Seen here are roughly 130,000 clones, 90% to 95% observed once, and the top ten hold around 0.025%. Specimen: thymus tissue. The source of this sequence is a boy less than two years old with a congenital heart defect but otherwise immunologically healthy.

This CDR3 reads CASSSAGNLFSGNTIYF. Written as DNA, the CDR3 is TGTGCCAGCTCCTCGGCAGGGAACCTTTTCTCTGGAAACACCATATATTTT. The chain employs TRBV2 and TRBJ1-3; D perhaps matches TRBD1 (5 bases). The CDR3 sequence is 17 residues long. CDR1 SNHLY and CDR2 FYNNEI come from the germline V gene. The ends were cut back, 8 bases at V and 0 bases at J, with 20 bases in the middle. The variable domain in full, completed from reference TRBV2 and TRBJ1-3, reads EPEVTQTPSHQVTQMGQEVILRCVPISNHLYFYWYRQILGQKVEFLVSFYNNEISEKSEIFDDQFSVERPDGSNFTLKIRSTKLEDSAMYFCASSSAGNLFSGNTIYFGEGSWLTVV.